This T cell receptor beta chain emerged from a study of glioma-infiltrating T cells after dendritic cell vaccination. The time point denotes: after dendritic cell vaccination, including at tumor progression/relapse. This CDR3 has 14 amino acids. Germline V gives CDR1 MGHDK, CDR2 SYGVNS. Trimming removed 2 bases at V and 7 bases at J, with 15 bases between. TCRB CDR3 was amplified from 2 ug genomic DNA or less. Only in-frame clones appear in the TCRdb table, and some are missing; sequencing was by immunoSEQ multiplex PCR. The data hold 90,000 to 110,000 clones, with around 87% observed a single time. This clone turned up a few times.

This clonotype was sampled from a human donor with glioblastoma. The sample consisted of blood, taken after dendritic cell vaccination. This chain joins TRBV25-1 and TRBJ2-7; a possible D gene is TRBD1 (7 bases). CDR3 loop: CASSEGAGGREQYF. CDR3 in DNA: TGTGCCAGCAGTGAAGGTGCAGGGGGGAGGGAGCAGTACTTC.